The entry below describes one T cell receptor (beta chain). What it recognizes is unknown. An end of the junction differs from the germline gene, which may be a read error. The sample belongs to a study of T cell repertoires in cytomegalovirus infection. Study-level background: Newly reported HLA-C-restricted and thoroughly characterized HLA-B-restricted CMV epitopes were employed. Points from the study as a whole: CMV carriers with the relevant HLA were identified by cumulative public TCR beta family frequency. It was HLA-C-restricted CMV-specific TCR beta clonotypes that dominated the response ex vivo.

CDR1 SNHLY and CDR2 FYNNEI come from the germline V gene. There are 16 residues in the CDR3. TCRdb redid the calling of the reads with MiXCR, one entry per CDR3 protein. The data show approximately 76,000 distinct CDR3 sequences, 20% to 30% seen once. The rearrangement joins TRBV2 to TRBJ2-7, with 8 bases matching TRBD1. The TCR sequence derives from a human donor in good health (CMV status not recorded). Some clones in this sample may be carry-over from other donors' samples. The source material was CD8+ T cells from cultured PBMCs, sampled from culture after CMV antigen stimulation. CDR3 DNA: TGTGCCAGCAGTGACTATGACAGGGGCATTACCTACGTGCAGTACTTC. It is translated as CASSDYDRGITYVQYF.